The 5 T cell receptor beta chains below come from one sample, sequenced in a study of early T cells in non-severe SARS-CoV-2 infection. TCRdb re-called the 5' RACE reads with MiXCR, one entry per CDR3 protein. In the table there are 40,000 or so distinct CDR3 sequences, roughly 5.7% of which are singletons. Here the sequenced sample was whole blood, taken at baseline. The receptors come from an adult who was a healthcare worker with PCR-confirmed SARS-CoV-2 infection or an uninfected control (not recorded which).

This clonotype was counted ten times or more. The J gene is TRBJ1-5, the V gene TRBV19; 10 bases are shared with TRBD1. V was pared by 1 base and J by 6 bases, with 3 bases of the junction left unmatched. CDR1 LNHDA and CDR2 SQIVND come from the germline V gene (reference sequence). The CDR3 is 15 residues long. The CDR3 nucleotides read TGTGCCAGTAGTATAGGACAGGGGGCAATTCAGCCCCAGCATTTT. This encodes CASSIGQGAIQPQHF.

This clonotype was detected a few times. The V and J genes are TRBV20-1 and TRBJ2-1, with 8 bases identical to TRBD1. V lost 2 bases and J lost 9; bases outside the gene matches: 6. From germline, CDR1 is DFQATT and CDR2 SNEGSKA (reference sequence). The CDR3 is 13 amino acids. In nucleotides, the CDR3 is TGCAGTGCTAGAATCCTAGGACAGGGTGAGCAGTTCTTC. Residues: CSARILGQGEQFF.

This clonotype showed up many times. This chain links TRBV5-1 with TRBJ1-1; TRBD1 aligns across 7 bases. Germline-derived CDR1 and CDR2 are SGHRS and YFSETQ. The CDR3 has 15 residues. The J segment lost 1 base and the V segment lost 0 bases, leaving 3 bases of the junction unmatched. This chain's CDR3 is CASSLAGQANTEAFF. In nucleotides, the CDR3 is TGCGCCAGCAGCTTGGCTGGACAGGCGAACACTGAAGCTTTCTTT.

This clonotype was recorded many times. The chain joins TRBV12-5 to TRBJ2-1; 8 bases line up with TRBD2. Trimming removed 0 bases from V and 8 bases from J; junction bases left unmatched: 9. CDR3 length: 16 residues. Per the germline V gene, CDR1 is LGHNT and CDR2 is FRNRAP. The CDR3 coding sequence is TGTGCTAGTGGTTTGGTACGGGGACTAGGGGGACATGAGCAGTTCTTC. It translates to CASGLVRGLGGHEQFF. The complete variable domain, with remaining parts taken from reference TRBV12-5 and TRBJ2-1, reads DARVTQTPRHKVTEMGQEVTMRCQPILGHNTVFWYRQTMMQGLELLAYFRNRAPLDDSGMPKDRFSAEMPDATLATLKIQPSEPRDSAVYFCASGLVRGLGGHEQFFGPGTRLTVL.

This clonotype is deemed medium-sized (0.01 to 0.1%). This rearrangement joins TRBV11-2 to TRBJ2-6; maybe TRBD2 (6 bases). The CDR3 runs to 20 residues. Trimming left V 5 bases short and J 0 bases short, with 23 bases between. CDR1 SGHAT and CDR2 FQNNGV come from the germline V gene. The CDR3 DNA reads TGTGCCAGCAGCACAATGGGGGGACCCCGTATATCCTCTGGGGCCAACGTCCTGACTTTC. This gives the protein CASSTMGGPRISSGANVLTF.